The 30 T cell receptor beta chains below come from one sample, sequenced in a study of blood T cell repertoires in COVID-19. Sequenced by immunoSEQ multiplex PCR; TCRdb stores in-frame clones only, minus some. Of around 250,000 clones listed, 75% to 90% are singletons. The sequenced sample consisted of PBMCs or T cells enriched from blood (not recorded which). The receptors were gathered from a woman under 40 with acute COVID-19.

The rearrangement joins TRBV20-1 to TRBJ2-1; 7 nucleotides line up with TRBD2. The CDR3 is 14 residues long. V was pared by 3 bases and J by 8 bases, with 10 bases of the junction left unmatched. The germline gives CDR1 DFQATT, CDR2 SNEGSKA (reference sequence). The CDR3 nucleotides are TGCAGTGCTAGTGTCGGCGGGAGATTGGATGAGCAGTTCTTC. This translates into CSASVGGRLDEQFF.

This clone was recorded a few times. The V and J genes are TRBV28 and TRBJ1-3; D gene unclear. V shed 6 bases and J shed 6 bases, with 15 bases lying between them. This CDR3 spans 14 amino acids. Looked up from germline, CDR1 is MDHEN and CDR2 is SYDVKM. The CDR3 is CASRPPGAINTIYF. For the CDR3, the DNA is TGTGCCAGCAGACCCCCGGGAGCCATAAACACCATATATTTT.

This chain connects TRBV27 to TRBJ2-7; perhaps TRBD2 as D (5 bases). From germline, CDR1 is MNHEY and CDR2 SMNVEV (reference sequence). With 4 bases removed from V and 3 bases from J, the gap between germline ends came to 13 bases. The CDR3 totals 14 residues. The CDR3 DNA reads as TGTGCCAGCAGTTCCTACGACGGGAACTACGAGCAGTACTTC. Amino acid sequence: CASSSYDGNYEQYF.

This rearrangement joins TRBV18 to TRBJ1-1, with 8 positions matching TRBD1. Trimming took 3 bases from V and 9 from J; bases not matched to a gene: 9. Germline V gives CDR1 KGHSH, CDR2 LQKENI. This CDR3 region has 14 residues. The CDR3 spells CASSPLGGQGQAFF. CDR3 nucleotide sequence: TGTGCCAGCTCACCCTTAGGAGGACAGGGCCAAGCTTTCTTT.

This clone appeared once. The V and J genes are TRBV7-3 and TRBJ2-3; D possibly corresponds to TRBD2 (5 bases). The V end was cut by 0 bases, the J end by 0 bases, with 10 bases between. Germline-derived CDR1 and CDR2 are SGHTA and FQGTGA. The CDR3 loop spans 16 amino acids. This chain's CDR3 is CASSLTLEASTDTQYF. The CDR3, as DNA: TGTGCCAGCAGCTTAACACTAGAGGCGAGCACAGATACGCAGTATTTT.

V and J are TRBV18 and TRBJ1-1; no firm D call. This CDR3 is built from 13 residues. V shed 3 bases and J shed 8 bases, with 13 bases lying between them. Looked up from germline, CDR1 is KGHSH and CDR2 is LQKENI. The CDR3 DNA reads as TGTGCCAGCTCACCTAGGGAGAACAAAGAAGCTTTCTTT. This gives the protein CASSPRENKEAFF.

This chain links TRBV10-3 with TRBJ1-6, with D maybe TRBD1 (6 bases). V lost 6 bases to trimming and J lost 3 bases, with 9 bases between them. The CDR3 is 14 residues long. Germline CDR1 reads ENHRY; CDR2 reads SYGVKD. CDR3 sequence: CAIRRTDYNSPLHF. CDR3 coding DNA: TGTGCCATCAGGCGGACAGACTATAATTCACCCCTCCACTTT.

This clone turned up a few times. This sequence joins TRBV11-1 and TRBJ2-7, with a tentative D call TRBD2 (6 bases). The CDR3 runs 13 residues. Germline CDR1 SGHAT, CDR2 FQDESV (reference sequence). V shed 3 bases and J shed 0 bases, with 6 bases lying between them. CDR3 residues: CASSFSGSYEQYF. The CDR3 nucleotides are TGTGCCAGCAGCTTTAGCGGCTCCTACGAGCAGTACTTC.

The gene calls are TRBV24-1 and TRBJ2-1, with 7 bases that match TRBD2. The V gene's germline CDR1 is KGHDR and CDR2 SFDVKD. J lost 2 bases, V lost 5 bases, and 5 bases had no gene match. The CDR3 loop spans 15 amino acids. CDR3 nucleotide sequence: TGTGCCACCAGTGCTGAGCGGGATCCCTACAATGAGCAGTTCTTC. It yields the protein CATSAERDPYNEQFF.

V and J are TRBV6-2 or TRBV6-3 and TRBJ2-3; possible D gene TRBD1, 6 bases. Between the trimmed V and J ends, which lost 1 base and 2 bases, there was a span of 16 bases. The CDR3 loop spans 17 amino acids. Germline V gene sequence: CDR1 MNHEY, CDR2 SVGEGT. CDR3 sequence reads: CASSYYLPTGHTDTQYF. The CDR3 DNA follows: TGTGCCAGCAGTTACTACCTCCCGACGGGACACACAGATACGCAGTATTTT.

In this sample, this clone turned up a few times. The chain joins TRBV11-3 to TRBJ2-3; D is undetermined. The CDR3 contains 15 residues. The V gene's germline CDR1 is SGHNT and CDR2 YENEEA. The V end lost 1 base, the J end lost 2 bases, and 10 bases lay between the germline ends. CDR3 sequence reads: CASSLGWQVTDTQYF. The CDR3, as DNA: TGTGCCAGCAGCTTAGGATGGCAAGTCACAGATACGCAGTATTTT. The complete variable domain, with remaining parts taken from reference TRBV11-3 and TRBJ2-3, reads EAGVVQSPRYKIIEKKQPVAFWCNPISGHNTLYWYLQNLGQGPELLIRYENEEAVDDSQLPKDRFSAERLKGVDSTLKIQPAELGDSAVYLCASSLGWQVTDTQYFGPGTRLTVL.

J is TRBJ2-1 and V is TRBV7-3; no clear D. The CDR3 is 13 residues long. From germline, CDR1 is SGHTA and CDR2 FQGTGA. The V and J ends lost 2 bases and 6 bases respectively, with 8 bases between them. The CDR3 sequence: CASSLLASNEQFF. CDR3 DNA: TGTGCCAGCAGCTTACTGGCCTCCAATGAGCAGTTCTTC.

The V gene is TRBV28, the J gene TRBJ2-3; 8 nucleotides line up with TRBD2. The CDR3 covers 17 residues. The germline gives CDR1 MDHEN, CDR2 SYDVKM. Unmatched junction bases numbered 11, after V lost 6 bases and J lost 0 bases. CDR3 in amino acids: CASRKERELSSTDTQYF. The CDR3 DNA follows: TGTGCCAGCAGAAAAGAGCGGGAGCTCTCTAGCACAGATACGCAGTATTTT.

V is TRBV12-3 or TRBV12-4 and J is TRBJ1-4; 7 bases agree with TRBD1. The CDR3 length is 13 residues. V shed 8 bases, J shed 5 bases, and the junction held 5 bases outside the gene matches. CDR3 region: CASFGGGNEKLFF. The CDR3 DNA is TGTGCCAGCTTTGGAGGGGGCAATGAAAAACTGTTTTTT.

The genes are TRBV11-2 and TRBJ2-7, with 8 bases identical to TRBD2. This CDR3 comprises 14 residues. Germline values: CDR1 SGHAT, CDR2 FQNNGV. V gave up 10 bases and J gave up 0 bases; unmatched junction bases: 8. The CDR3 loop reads CATAGRDNSYEQYF. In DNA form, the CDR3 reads TGTGCCACCGCCGGGAGGGACAACTCCTACGAGCAGTACTTC.

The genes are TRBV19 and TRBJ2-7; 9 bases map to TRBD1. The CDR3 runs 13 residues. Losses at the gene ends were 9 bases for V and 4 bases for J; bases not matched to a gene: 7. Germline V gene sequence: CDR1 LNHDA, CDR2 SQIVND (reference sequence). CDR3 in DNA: TGTGCCAGCGAGGACAGGGGCAGTTACGAGCAGTACTTC. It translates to CASEDRGSYEQYF.

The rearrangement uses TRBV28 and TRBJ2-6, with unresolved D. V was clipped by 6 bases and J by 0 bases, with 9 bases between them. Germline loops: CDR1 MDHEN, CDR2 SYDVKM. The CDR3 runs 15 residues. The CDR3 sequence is CASSPHSSGANVLTF. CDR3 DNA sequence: TGTGCCAGCAGCCCACACAGCTCTGGGGCCAACGTCCTGACTTTC.

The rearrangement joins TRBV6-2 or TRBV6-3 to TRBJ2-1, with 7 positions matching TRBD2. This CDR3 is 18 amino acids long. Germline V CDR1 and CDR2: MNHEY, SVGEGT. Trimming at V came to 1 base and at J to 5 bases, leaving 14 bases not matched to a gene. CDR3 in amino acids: CASSYYSPGTMGDNEQFF. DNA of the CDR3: TGTGCCAGCAGTTACTACTCACCGGGGACTATGGGCGACAATGAGCAGTTCTTC.

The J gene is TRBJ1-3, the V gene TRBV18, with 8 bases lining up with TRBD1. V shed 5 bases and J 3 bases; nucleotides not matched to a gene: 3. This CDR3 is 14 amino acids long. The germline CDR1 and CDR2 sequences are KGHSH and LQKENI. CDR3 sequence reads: CASSGQGYGNTIYF. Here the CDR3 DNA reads TGTGCCAGCTCAGGACAGGGATATGGAAACACCATATATTTT.

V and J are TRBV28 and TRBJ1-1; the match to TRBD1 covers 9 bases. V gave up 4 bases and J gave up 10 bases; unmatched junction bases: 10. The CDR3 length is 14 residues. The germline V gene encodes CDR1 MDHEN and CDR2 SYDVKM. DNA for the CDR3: TGTGCCAGCAGTTCAACGGGACAGGGTAGTGGAGCTTTCTTT. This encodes CASSSTGQGSGAFF.

CDR3 loop: CASSQDFRLAVRHEQFF. CDR3 nucleotides: TGCGCCAGCAGCCAAGATTTTAGACTAGCAGTCCGCCATGAGCAGTTCTTC. This rearrangement joins TRBV4-1 to TRBJ2-1; TRBD2 aligns across 7 bases. Trimming took 0 bases from V and 8 from J; bases not matched to a gene: 13. In germline, CDR1 is MGHRA, CDR2 YSYEKL. The CDR3 covers 17 residues.

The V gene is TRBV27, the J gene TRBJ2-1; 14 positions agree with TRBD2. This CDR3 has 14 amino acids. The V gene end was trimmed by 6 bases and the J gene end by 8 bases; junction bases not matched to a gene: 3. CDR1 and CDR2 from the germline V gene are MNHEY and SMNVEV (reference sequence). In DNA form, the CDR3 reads TGTGCCAGCAGGGGACTAGCGGGAGACGATGAGCAGTTCTTC. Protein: CASRGLAGDDEQFF.

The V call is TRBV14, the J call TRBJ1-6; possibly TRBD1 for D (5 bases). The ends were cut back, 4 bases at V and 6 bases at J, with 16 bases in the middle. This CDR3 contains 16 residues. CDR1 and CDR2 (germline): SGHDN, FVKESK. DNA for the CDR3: TGTGCCAGCAGCCGAGAGACCCCGGGACTTAATTCACCCCTCCACTTT. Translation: CASSRETPGLNSPLHF.

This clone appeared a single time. CDR3 in DNA: TGTGCCAGCAGTTCTTGGGGCGGCGGAGCTGGAAACACCATATATTTT. The encoded protein is CASSSWGGGAGNTIYF. This sequence joins TRBV27 and TRBJ1-3; D is possibly TRBD1 (5 bases). Germline loops: CDR1 MNHEY, CDR2 SMNVEV (reference sequence). The CDR3 is 16 amino acids. Trimming shortened V by 4 bases and J by 2 bases, and 15 bases separated the two germline ends.

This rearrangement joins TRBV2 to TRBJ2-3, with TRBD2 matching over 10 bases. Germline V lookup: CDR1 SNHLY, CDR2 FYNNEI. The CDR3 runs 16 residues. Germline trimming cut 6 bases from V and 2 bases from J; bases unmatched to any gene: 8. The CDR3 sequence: CASRGGGLAYTDTQYF. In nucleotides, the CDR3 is TGTGCCAGCAGGGGCGGGGGACTAGCGTACACAGATACGCAGTATTTT.

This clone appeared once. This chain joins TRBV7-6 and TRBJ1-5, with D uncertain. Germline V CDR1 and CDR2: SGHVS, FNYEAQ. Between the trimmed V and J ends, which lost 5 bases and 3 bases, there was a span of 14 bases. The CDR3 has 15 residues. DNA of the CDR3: TGTGCCAGCAGCCCCCACCCAGGTCCCAATCAGCCCCAGCATTTT. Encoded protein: CASSPHPGPNQPQHF.

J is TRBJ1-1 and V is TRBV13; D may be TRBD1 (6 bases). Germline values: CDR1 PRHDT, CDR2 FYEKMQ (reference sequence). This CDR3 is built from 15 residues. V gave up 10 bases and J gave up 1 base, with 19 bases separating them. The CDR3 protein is CATRATQGQNTEAFF. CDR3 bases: TGTGCCACCAGGGCGACACAGGGCCAGAACACTGAAGCTTTCTTT.

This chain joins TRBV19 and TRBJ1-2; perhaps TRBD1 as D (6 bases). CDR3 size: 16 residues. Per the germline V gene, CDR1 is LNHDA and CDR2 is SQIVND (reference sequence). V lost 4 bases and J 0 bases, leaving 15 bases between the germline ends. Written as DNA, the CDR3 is TGTGCCAGTAGTACCTCCGGGACACCAGCTAACTATGGCTACACCTTC. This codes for CASSTSGTPANYGYTF.

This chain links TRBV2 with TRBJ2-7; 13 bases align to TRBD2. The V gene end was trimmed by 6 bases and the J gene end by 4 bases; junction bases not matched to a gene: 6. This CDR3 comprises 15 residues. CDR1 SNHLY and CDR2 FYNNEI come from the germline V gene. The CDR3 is CASRVGLAGEYEQYF. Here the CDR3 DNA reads TGTGCCAGCAGGGTAGGACTAGCGGGAGAATACGAGCAGTACTTC.

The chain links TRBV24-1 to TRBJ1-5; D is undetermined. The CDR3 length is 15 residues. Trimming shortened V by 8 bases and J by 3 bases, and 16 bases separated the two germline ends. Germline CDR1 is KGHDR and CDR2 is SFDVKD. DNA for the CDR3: TGTGCCACCATAAAATCAGGTTTTAACAATCAGCCCCAGCATTTT. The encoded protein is CATIKSGFNNQPQHF.